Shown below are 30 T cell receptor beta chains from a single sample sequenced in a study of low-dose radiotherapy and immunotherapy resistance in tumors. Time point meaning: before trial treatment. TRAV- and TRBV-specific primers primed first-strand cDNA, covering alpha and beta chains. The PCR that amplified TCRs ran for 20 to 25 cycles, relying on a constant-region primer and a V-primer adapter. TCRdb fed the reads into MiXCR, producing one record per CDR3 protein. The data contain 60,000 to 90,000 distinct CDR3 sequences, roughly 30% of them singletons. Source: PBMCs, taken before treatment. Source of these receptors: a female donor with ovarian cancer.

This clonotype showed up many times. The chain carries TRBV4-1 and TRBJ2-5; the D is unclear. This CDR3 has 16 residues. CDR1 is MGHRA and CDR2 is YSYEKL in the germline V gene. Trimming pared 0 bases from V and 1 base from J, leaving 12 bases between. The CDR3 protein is CASSQEVLLFQETQYF. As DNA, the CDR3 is TGCGCCAGCAGCCAAGAAGTCCTACTATTCCAAGAGACCCAGTACTTC.

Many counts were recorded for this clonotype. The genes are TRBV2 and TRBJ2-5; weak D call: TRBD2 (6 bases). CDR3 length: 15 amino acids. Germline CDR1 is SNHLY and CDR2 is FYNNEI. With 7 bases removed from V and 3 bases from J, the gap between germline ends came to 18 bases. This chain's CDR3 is CASTLNGGVEETQYF. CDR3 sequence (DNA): TGTGCCAGCACGCTAAACGGCGGGGTGGAAGAGACCCAGTACTTC.

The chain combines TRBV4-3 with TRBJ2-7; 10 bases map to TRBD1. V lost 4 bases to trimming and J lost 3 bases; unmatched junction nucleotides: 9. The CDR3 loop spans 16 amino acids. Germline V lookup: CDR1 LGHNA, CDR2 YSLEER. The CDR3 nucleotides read TGCGCCAGCAGCCGCGGCCTGACAGGGGGCTACTACGAGCAGTACTTC. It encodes CASSRGLTGGYYEQYF.

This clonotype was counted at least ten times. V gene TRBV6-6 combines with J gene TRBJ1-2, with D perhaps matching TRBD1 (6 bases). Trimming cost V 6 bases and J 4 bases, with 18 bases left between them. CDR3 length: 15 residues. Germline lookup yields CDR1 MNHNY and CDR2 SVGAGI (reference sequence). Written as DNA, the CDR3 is TGTGCCAGCAGCTGGGGGGACAAGGGGGGCTATGGCTACACCTTC. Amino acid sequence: CASSWGDKGGYGYTF.

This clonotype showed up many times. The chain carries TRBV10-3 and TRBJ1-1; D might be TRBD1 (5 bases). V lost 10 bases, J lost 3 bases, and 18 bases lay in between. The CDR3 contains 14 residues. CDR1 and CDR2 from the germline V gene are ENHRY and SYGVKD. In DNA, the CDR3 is TGTGCCACCAGAGAACAGCGGGGGGACACTGAAGCTTTCTTT. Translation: CATREQRGDTEAFF.

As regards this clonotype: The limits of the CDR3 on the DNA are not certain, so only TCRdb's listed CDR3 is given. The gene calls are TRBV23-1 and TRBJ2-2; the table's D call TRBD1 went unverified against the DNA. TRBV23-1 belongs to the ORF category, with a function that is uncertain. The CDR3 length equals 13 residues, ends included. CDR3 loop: CASHTGDRGAVFF.

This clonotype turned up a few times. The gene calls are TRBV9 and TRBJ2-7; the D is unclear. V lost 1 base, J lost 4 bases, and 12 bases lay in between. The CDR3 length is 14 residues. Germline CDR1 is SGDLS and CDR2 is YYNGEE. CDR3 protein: CASSVRSGFYEQYF. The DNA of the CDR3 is TGTGCCAGCAGCGTAAGGAGTGGCTTTTACGAGCAGTACTTC.

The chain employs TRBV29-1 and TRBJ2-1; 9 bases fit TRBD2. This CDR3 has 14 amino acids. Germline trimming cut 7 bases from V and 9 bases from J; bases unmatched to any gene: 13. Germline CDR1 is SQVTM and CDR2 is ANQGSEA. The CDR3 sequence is CSATVASGESEQFF. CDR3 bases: TGCAGCGCCACGGTGGCTAGCGGGGAGTCTGAGCAGTTCTTC.

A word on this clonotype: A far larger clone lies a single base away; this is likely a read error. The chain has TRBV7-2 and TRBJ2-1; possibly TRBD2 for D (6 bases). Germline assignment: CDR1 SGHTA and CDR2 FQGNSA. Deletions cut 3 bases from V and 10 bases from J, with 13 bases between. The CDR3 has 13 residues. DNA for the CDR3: TGTGCCAGCAGCTTGAGGGGAGGCTACGAGCAGTTCTTC. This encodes CASSLRGGYEQFF.

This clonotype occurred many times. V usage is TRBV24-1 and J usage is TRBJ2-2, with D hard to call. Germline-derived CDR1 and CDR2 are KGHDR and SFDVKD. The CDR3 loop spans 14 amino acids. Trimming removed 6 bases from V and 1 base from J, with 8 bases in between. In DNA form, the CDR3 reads TGTGCCACCAGTCCCCGACAGAACACCGGGGAGCTGTTTTTT. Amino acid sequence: CATSPRQNTGELFF.

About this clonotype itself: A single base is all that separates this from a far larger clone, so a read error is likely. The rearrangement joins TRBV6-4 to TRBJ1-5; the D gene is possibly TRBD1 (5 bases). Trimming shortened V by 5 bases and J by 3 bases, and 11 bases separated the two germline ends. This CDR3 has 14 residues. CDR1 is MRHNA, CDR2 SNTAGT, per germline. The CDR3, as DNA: TGTGCCAGCAGTACCGACAGATACAATCAGCCCCAGCATTTT. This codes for CASSTDRYNQPQHF.

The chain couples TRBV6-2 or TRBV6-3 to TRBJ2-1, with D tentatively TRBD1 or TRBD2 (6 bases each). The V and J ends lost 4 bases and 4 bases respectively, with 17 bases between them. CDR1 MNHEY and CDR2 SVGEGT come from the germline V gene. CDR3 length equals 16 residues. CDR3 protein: CASSFGDWGQYNEQFF. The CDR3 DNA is TGTGCCAGCAGTTTTGGGGACTGGGGACAATACAATGAGCAGTTCTTC.

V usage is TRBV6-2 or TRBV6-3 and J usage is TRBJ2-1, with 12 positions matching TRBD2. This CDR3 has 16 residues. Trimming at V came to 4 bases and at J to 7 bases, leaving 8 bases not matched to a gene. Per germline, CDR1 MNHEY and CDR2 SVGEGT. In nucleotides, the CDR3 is TGTGCCAGCAGTTCACAGACTAGCGGGAGAAAAAATGAGCAGTTCTTC. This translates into CASSSQTSGRKNEQFF.

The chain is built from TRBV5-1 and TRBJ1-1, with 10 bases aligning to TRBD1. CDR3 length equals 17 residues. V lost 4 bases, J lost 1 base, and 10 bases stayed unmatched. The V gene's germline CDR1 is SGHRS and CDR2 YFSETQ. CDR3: CASSAGQGGRPNTEAFF. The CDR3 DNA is TGCGCCAGCAGCGCTGGACAGGGGGGCCGGCCGAACACTGAAGCTTTCTTT. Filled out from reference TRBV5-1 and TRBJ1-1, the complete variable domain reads KAGVTQTPRYLIKTRGQQVTLSCSPISGHRSVSWYQQTPGQGLQFLFEYFSETQRNKGNFPGRFSGRQFSNSRSEMNVSTLELGDSALYLCASSAGQGGRPNTEAFFGQGTRLTVV.

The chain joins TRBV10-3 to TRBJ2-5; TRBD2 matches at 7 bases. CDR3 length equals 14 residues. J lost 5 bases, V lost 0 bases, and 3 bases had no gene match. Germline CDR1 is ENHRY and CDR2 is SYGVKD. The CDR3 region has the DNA TGTGCCATCAGTGAGTCGGGAGGGTGGGAGACCCAGTACTTC. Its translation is CAISESGGWETQYF.

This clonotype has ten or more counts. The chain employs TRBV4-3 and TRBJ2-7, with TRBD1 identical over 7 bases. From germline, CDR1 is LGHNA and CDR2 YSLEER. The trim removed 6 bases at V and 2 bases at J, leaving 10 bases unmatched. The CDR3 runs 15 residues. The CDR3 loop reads CASRYRGAPTYEQYF. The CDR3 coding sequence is TGCGCCAGCAGGTACAGGGGAGCACCAACCTACGAGCAGTACTTC.

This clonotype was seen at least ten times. The CDR3 region has the DNA TGTGCCAGCAGCCTCCGGACGCCTCAGGGGGCAAACACCATATATTTT. Its protein product is CASSLRTPQGANTIYF. The chain has TRBV14 and TRBJ1-3, with 8 nucleotides matching TRBD1. Germline CDR1 is SGHDN and CDR2 is FVKESK. The length of the CDR3 is 16 residues. V shed 4 bases and J 6 bases; nucleotides not matched to a gene: 11.

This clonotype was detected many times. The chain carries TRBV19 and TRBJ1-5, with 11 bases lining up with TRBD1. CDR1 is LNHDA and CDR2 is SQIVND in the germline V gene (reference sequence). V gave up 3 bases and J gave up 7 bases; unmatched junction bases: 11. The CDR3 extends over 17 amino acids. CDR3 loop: CASSIASGQGAWQPQHF. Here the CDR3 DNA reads TGTGCCAGTAGTATTGCTTCCGGACAGGGGGCTTGGCAGCCCCAGCATTTT.

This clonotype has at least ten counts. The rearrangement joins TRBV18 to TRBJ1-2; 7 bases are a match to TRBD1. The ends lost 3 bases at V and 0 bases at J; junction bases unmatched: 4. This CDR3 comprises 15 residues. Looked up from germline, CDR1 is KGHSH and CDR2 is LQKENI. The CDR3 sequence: CASSPGDRANYGYTF. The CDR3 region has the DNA TGTGCCAGCTCACCCGGAGACAGGGCTAACTATGGCTACACCTTC.

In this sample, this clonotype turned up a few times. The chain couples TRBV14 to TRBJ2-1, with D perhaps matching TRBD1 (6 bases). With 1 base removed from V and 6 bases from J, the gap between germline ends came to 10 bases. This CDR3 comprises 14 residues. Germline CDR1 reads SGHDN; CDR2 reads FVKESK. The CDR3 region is CASSQGDRSNEQFF. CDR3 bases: TGTGCCAGCAGCCAAGGAGACAGGAGCAATGAGCAGTTCTTC.

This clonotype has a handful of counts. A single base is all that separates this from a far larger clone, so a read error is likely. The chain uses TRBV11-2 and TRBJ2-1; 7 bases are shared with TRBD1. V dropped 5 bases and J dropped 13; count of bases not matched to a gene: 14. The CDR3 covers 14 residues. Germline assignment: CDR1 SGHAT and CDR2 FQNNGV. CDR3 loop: CASSTSTGPETQFF. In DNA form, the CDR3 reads TGTGCCAGCAGCACATCGACAGGGCCAGAGACCCAGTTCTTC.

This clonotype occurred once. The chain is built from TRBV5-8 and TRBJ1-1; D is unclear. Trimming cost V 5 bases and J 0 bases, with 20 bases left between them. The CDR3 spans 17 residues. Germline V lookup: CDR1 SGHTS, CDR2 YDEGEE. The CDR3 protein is CASRRRPSDGLNTEAFF. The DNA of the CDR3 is TGTGCCAGCAGACGGCGGCCGTCGGACGGATTGAACACTGAAGCTTTCTTT. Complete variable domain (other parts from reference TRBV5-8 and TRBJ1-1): EAGVTQSPTHLIKTRGQQATLRCSPISGHTSVYWYQQALGLGLQFLLWYDEGEERNRGNFPPRFSGRQFPNYSSELNVNALELEDSALYLCASRRRPSDGLNTEAFFGQGTRLTVV.

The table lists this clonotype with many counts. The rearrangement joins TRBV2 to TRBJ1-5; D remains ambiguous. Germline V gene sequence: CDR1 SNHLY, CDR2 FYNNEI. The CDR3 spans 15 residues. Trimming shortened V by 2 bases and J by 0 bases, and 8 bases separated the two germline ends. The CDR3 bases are TGTGCCAGCAGTGAATACCGATATAGCAATCAGCCCCAGCATTTT. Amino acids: CASSEYRYSNQPQHF.

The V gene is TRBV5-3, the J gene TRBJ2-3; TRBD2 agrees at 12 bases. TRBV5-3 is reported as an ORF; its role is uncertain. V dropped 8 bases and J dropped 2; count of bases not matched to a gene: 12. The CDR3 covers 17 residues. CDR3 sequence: CASSLLTSGSYTDTQYF. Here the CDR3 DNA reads TGTGCCAGCAGCCTACTGACTAGCGGGAGTTACACAGATACGCAGTATTTT.

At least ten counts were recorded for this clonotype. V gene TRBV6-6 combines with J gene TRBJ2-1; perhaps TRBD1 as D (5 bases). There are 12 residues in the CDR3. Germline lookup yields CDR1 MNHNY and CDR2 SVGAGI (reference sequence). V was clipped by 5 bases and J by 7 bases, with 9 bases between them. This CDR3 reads CASSQDRNEQFF. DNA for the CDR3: TGTGCCAGCAGTCAAGACAGAAATGAGCAGTTCTTC.

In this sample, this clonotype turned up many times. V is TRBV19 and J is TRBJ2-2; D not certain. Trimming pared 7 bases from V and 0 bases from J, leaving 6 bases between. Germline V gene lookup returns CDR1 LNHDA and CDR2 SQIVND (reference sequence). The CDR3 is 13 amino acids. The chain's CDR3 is CASIPANTGELFF. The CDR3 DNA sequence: TGTGCCAGTATCCCCGCGAACACCGGGGAGCTGTTTTTT.

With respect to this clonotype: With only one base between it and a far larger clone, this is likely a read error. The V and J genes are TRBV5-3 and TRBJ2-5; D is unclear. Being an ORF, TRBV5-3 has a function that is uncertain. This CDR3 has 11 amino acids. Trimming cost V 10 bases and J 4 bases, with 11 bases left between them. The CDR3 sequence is CAGSSIETQYF. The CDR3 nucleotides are TGTGCCGGCAGCTCGATAGAGACCCAGTACTTC.

The CDR3 DNA follows: TGTGCCAGTAGTGGGACTAGCGGAACCTACAATGAGCAGTTCTTC. Residues: CASSGTSGTYNEQFF. This chain joins TRBV19 and TRBJ2-1, with 11 bases fitting TRBD2. Germline loops: CDR1 LNHDA, CDR2 SQIVND (reference sequence). V shed 5 bases, J shed 2 bases, and the junction held 2 bases outside the gene matches. This CDR3 has 15 amino acids.

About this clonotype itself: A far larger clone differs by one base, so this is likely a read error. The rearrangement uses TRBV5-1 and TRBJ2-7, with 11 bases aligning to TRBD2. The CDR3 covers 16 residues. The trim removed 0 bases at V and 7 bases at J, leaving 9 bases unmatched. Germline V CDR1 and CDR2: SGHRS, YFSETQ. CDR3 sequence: CASSLVAGGPYNEQYF. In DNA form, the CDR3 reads TGCGCCAGCAGCTTGGTAGCGGGGGGGCCCTACAATGAGCAGTACTTC.

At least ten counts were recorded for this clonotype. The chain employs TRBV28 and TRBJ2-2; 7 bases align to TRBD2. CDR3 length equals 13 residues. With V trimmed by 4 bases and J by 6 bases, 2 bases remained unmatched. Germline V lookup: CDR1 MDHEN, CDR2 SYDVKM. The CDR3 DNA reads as TGTGCCAGCAGTTCTAGCGGTCCCGGGGAGCTGTTTTTT. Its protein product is CASSSSGPGELFF. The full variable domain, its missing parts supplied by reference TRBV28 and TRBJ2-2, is DVKVTQSSRYLVKRTGEKVFLECVQDMDHENMFWYRQDPGLGLRLIYFSYDVKMKEKGDIPEGYSVSREKKERFSLILESASTNQTSMYLCASSSSGPGELFFGEGSRLTVL.